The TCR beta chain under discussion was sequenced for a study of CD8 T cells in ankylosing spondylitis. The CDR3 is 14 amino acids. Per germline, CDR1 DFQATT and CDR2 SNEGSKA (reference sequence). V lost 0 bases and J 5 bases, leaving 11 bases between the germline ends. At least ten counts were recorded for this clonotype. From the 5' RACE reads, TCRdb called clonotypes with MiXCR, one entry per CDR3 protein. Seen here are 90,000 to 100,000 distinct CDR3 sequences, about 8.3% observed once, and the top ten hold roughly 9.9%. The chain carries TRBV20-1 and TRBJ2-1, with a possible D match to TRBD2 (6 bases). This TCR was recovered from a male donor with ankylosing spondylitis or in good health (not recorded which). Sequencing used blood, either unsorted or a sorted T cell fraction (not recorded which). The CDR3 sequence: CSARDRSGNNEQFF. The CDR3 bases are TGCAGTGCTAGAGATCGTAGCGGAAACAATGAGCAGTTCTTC.